What follows are 29 T cell receptor beta chains derived from one specimen sequenced in a study of cytomegalovirus exposure and HLA in healthy donors. With 60 Vbeta and 13 Jbeta primers, the PCR was carried out. Sequencing used immunoSEQ multiplex PCR; TCRdb keeps in-frame clones, though not all of them. This table holds almost 200,000 clones, about 85% found once. The sample comprised PBMCs. The source of these receptors is a male donor in good health and CMV-seropositive.

This clone has a handful of counts. The chain links TRBV7-3 to TRBJ1-1, with D perhaps TRBD1 (6 bases). V was trimmed by 5 bases and J by 1 base, leaving 11 bases between them. This CDR3 is 14 amino acids long. Per germline, CDR1 SGHTA and CDR2 FQGTGA. The CDR3 bases are TGTGCCAGCAGCCCCAGGGGCGGGAACACTGAAGCTTTCTTT. The encoded protein is CASSPRGGNTEAFF.

In its sample, this clone was seen a few times. The J gene is TRBJ1-1, the V gene TRBV7-6; the D gene is possibly TRBD1 (5 bases). V gave up 5 bases and J gave up 6 bases, with 13 bases separating them. Germline loops: CDR1 SGHVS, CDR2 FNYEAQ. CDR3 length: 13 amino acids. The CDR3 reads CASSVEGGAEAFF. In nucleotides, the CDR3 is TGTGCCAGCAGCGTAGAGGGAGGGGCTGAAGCTTTCTTT.

The chain couples TRBV7-2 to TRBJ1-1, with 7 bases matching TRBD1. The germline V gene has CDR1 SGHTA and CDR2 FQGNSA. V shed 4 bases and J 1 base; nucleotides not matched to a gene: 3. The CDR3 loop spans 14 amino acids. CDR3 in amino acids: CASSWGTANTEAFF. CDR3 DNA: TGTGCCAGCAGCTGGGGGACAGCGAACACTGAAGCTTTCTTT. The whole variable domain, filled in from reference TRBV7-2 and TRBJ1-1, reads GAGVSQSPSNKVTEKGKDVELRCDPISGHTALYWYRQSLGQGLEFLIYFQGNSAPDKSGLPSDRFSAERTGGSVSTLTIQRTQQEDSAVYLCASSWGTANTEAFFGQGTRLTVV.

The rearrangement joins TRBV19 to TRBJ1-3; no reliable D call. There are 15 residues in the CDR3. Germline CDR1 reads LNHDA; CDR2 reads SQIVND (reference sequence). The V and J ends lost 8 bases and 2 bases respectively, with 16 bases between them. DNA of the CDR3: TGTGCCAGTTCTACCCCCCCCATGGCTGGAAACACCATATATTTT. Translation: CASSTPPMAGNTIYF.

The sample holds a few counts of this clone. The chain uses TRBV4-1 and TRBJ2-1, with D maybe TRBD2 (6 bases). The ends were cut back, 0 bases at V and 3 bases at J, with 9 bases in the middle. CDR1 is MGHRA, CDR2 YSYEKL, per germline. This CDR3 spans 15 amino acids. The CDR3 sequence is CASSQDAGNYNEQFF. The DNA of the CDR3 is TGCGCCAGCAGCCAAGATGCGGGGAACTACAATGAGCAGTTCTTC.

J is TRBJ1-2 and V is TRBV2; no definite D call. V was trimmed by 7 bases and J by 8 bases, leaving 14 bases between them. CDR3 length equals 12 residues. Germline V gene sequence: CDR1 SNHLY, CDR2 FYNNEI. The CDR3 spells CASIEGAGGYTF. The CDR3 DNA reads TGTGCCAGCATAGAGGGCGCAGGAGGCTACACCTTC.

The chain is built from TRBV7-2 and TRBJ1-3; the D gene is possibly TRBD1 (5 bases). Germline CDR1 and CDR2: SGHTA and FQGNSA. The CDR3 is 15 residues long. The V end lost 5 bases, the J end lost 0 bases, and 11 bases lay between the germline ends. The DNA of the CDR3 is TGTGCCAGCAGCGTAGACAGTCACTCTGGAAACACCATATATTTT. As protein: CASSVDSHSGNTIYF.

This chain joins TRBV29-1 and TRBJ2-5; 11 positions match TRBD2. J gave up 0 bases and V 7 bases, and 4 bases lay outside the gene matches. This CDR3 is built from 14 residues. Germline V gene sequence: CDR1 SQVTM, CDR2 ANQGSEA. Written as DNA, the CDR3 is TGCAGCGCCGCGGGACTAGCGGACCAAGAGACCCAGTACTTC. Its translation is CSAAGLADQETQYF.

V usage is TRBV7-9 and J usage is TRBJ2-5; D perhaps matches TRBD2 (5 bases). V was pared by 5 bases and J by 2 bases, with 12 bases between. The CDR3 totals 14 residues. Germline V lookup: CDR1 SEHNR, CDR2 FQNEAQ (reference sequence). In nucleotides, the CDR3 is TGTGCCAGCAGCCCCTGGACGGGGCAAGAGACCCAGTACTTC. Residues: CASSPWTGQETQYF.

This clone was detected only a few times. The chain has TRBV9 and TRBJ2-7; 7 bases agree with TRBD1. The V gene's germline CDR1 is SGDLS and CDR2 YYNGEE. The trim removed 3 bases at V and 2 bases at J, leaving 5 bases unmatched. CDR3 size: 14 residues. The CDR3 spells CASSEAGGPYEQYF. The CDR3 DNA reads TGTGCCAGCAGCGAGGCAGGGGGACCCTACGAGCAGTACTTC. The full variable domain, its missing parts supplied by reference TRBV9 and TRBJ2-7, is DSGVTQTPKHLITATGQRVTLRCSPRSGDLSVYWYQQSLDQGLQFLIQYYNGEERAKGNILERFSAQQFPDLHSELNLSSLELGDSALYFCASSEAGGPYEQYFGPGTRLTVT.

Notes on this clone: The junction departs from the called germline gene at one end, perhaps through a read error. The rearrangement links TRBV7-7 to TRBJ2-7; possible D gene TRBD1, 5 bases. The CDR3 extends over 14 amino acids. The germline V gene has CDR1 SSHAT and CDR2 FNYEAQ (reference sequence). The CDR3 DNA reads as TGTGCTAGCAGCCAATTCACAGGCTCCTACGAGCAGTACTTC. Protein product: CASSQFTGSYEQYF.

V and J are TRBV5-4 and TRBJ2-2; weak D call: TRBD1 (7 bases). V was clipped by 4 bases and J by 1 base, with 14 bases between them. The CDR3 spans 16 residues. CDR1 is SGHNT and CDR2 is YYREEE in the germline V gene (reference sequence). CDR3 sequence reads: CASSIGGGRNTGELFF. In DNA, the CDR3 is TGTGCCAGCAGCATCGGAGGGGGCCGGAACACCGGGGAGCTGTTTTTT.

V usage is TRBV27 and J usage is TRBJ1-5; 9 nucleotides match TRBD1. This CDR3 has 14 residues. Germline V lookup: CDR1 MNHEY, CDR2 SMNVEV (reference sequence). The V and J ends lost 6 bases and 6 bases, in that order; junction bases with no gene match: 6. This CDR3 reads CASRGQGYTQPQHF. CDR3 nucleotide sequence: TGTGCCAGCAGAGGACAGGGGTACACTCAGCCCCAGCATTTT.

The V and J genes are TRBV19 and TRBJ1-6; D is unclear. This CDR3 comprises 15 residues. The germline gives CDR1 LNHDA, CDR2 SQIVND (reference sequence). V gave up 9 bases and J gave up 4 bases, with 16 bases separating them. Written as DNA, the CDR3 is TGTGCCAGCTCGAGGACTGAGGCTTATAATTCACCCCTCCACTTT. Translated: CASSRTEAYNSPLHF. Based on the CDR3 plus reference TRBV19 and TRBJ1-6, the full variable domain is DGGITQSPKYLFRKEGQNVTLSCEQNLNHDAMYWYRQDPGQGLRLIYYSQIVNDFQKGDIAEGYSVSREKKESFPLTVTSAQKNPTAFYLCASSRTEAYNSPLHFGNGTRLTVT.

The chain links TRBV19 to TRBJ2-3; 9 positions agree with TRBD1. The germline V gene has CDR1 LNHDA and CDR2 SQIVND (reference sequence). The CDR3 extends over 17 amino acids. V trimming: 5 bases; J trimming: 0 bases; junction bases outside the gene matches: 9. The CDR3 coding sequence is TGTGCCAGTAGTTCCGGGACAGGGTCGAAAAGCACAGATACGCAGTATTTT. Encoded protein: CASSSGTGSKSTDTQYF.

The chain joins TRBV7-6 to TRBJ2-5, with 7 bases aligning to TRBD1. With V trimmed by 4 bases and J by 5 bases, 13 bases remained unmatched. This CDR3 spans 16 amino acids. Germline V gives CDR1 SGHVS, CDR2 FNYEAQ. CDR3 residues: CASSSGRQGWGETQYF. As DNA, the CDR3 is TGTGCCAGCAGCTCGGGAAGACAGGGCTGGGGGGAGACCCAGTACTTC.

Written as DNA, the CDR3 is TGCGCCAGCAGCTTCCCGTTAGAGCCCGGGGAGCTGTTTTTT. Protein sequence: CASSFPLEPGELFF. The chain combines TRBV5-1 with TRBJ2-2; no firm D call. V lost 2 bases, J lost 6 bases, and 11 bases lay in between. The V gene's germline CDR1 is SGHRS and CDR2 YFSETQ. CDR3 length equals 14 residues. The full variable domain, in which reference TRBV5-1 and TRBJ2-2 provide the parts outside the CDR3, is KAGVTQTPRYLIKTRGQQVTLSCSPISGHRSVSWYQQTPGQGLQFLFEYFSETQRNKGNFPGRFSGRQFSNSRSEMNVSTLELGDSALYLCASSFPLEPGELFFGEGSRLTVL.

The rearrangement links TRBV4-2 to TRBJ2-3, with D possibly matching TRBD2 (6 bases). V gave up 3 bases and J gave up 0 bases, with 10 bases separating them. CDR1 and CDR2 from the germline V gene are LGHNA and YNFKEQ. This CDR3 region has 15 residues. The CDR3 loop is CASSHLSGSTDTQYF. The CDR3 DNA sequence: TGTGCCAGCAGCCACCTTAGCGGTAGCACAGATACGCAGTATTTT.

The chain links TRBV5-1 to TRBJ2-2; 15 bases map to TRBD2. V lost 3 bases and J lost 3; bases outside the gene matches: 6. The CDR3 contains 18 residues. Germline assignment: CDR1 SGHRS and CDR2 YFSETQ. CDR3 protein: CASSSGLAGGFDTGELFF. Here the CDR3 DNA reads TGCGCCAGCAGCTCGGGACTAGCGGGAGGCTTCGACACCGGGGAGCTGTTTTTT.

This chain joins TRBV7-8 and TRBJ1-2, with TRBD1 matching 7 bases. The J segment lost 8 bases and the V segment lost 1 base, leaving 7 bases of the junction unmatched. The germline gives CDR1 SGHVS, CDR2 FQNEAQ. This CDR3 contains 14 residues. The CDR3 sequence is CASSLGDSREGYTF. CDR3 DNA: TGTGCCAGCAGCTTAGGGGACAGTCGGGAGGGCTACACCTTC.

In regard to this clone: Because it lacks the conserved phenylalanine or tryptophan at the end, this CDR3 is likely a read error. The chain recombines TRBV7-2 with TRBJ1-4; D gene uncertain. CDR3 length: 13 residues. The ends were cut back, 0 bases at V and 10 bases at J, with 9 bases in the middle. CDR1 is SGHTA, CDR2 FQGNSA, per germline. Here the CDR3 reads CASSLADWGKLFS. CDR3 bases: TGTGCCAGCAGCTTAGCGGACTGGGGAAAACTGTTTTCT.

The chain recombines TRBV18 with TRBJ2-5, with a weak D call TRBD1 (5 bases). CDR1 and CDR2 from the germline V gene are KGHSH and LQKENI. V shed 3 bases and J shed 4 bases, with 21 bases lying between them. The CDR3 extends over 17 amino acids. DNA of the CDR3: TGTGCCAGCTCACCGCAACCTAGAACAGGATGGGGAGAGACCCAGTACTTC. As protein: CASSPQPRTGWGETQYF.

The CDR3 coding sequence is TGTGCCATCAGTGAGAAACCCGGGACAGCCTGGGGGACCGGGGAGCTGTTTTTT. Its translation is CAISEKPGTAWGTGELFF. This chain uses TRBV10-3 with TRBJ2-2; 7 nucleotides match TRBD1. Germline loops: CDR1 ENHRY, CDR2 SYGVKD. The trim removed 2 bases at V and 5 bases at J, leaving 14 bases unmatched. This CDR3 contains 18 residues.

The chain combines TRBV4-2 with TRBJ2-1, with D unresolved. This CDR3 comprises 17 residues. Per germline, CDR1 LGHNA and CDR2 YNFKEQ. The V gene lost 7 bases and the J gene lost 0 bases, with 19 bases spanning the gap. CDR3 bases: TGTGCCAGCACCATCACCTCGGCGGAGAGCTCCTACAATGAGCAGTTCTTC. It translates to CASTITSAESSYNEQFF.

CDR3: CASSPPSRSYGYTF. Written as DNA, the CDR3 is TGTGCCAGCAGTCCCCCCTCGAGGTCTTATGGCTACACCTTC. The chain carries TRBV28 and TRBJ1-2; no reliable D call. The V gene lost 5 bases and the J gene lost 5 bases, with 15 bases spanning the gap. Germline CDR1 reads MDHEN; CDR2 reads SYDVKM. The CDR3 is made up of 14 amino acids.

This clone has more than one count but fewer than ten. The V and J genes are TRBV19 and TRBJ1-3, with TRBD1 matching 8 bases. Germline V gene lookup returns CDR1 LNHDA and CDR2 SQIVND (reference sequence). The CDR3 is 15 amino acids. J gave up 6 bases and V 6 bases, and 10 bases lay outside the gene matches. The CDR3 sequence is CASRFTGGNENTIYF. For the CDR3, the DNA is TGTGCCAGTAGATTTACAGGGGGAAACGAAAACACCATATATTTT.

CDR3 sequence: CASSQDNRGSYYTF. DNA for the CDR3: TGCGCCAGCAGCCAAGATAACAGGGGCTCATACTACACCTTC. This chain connects TRBV4-1 to TRBJ1-2; 7 bases agree with TRBD1. Trimming at V came to 0 bases and at J to 10 bases, leaving 8 bases not matched to a gene. Per the germline V gene, CDR1 is MGHRA and CDR2 is YSYEKL. The CDR3 length is 14 residues.

V is TRBV11-3 and J is TRBJ2-1, with D tentatively TRBD1 (6 bases). V dropped 5 bases and J dropped 6 bases, with 17 bases sitting between them. This CDR3 is built from 15 residues. Germline V gives CDR1 SGHNT, CDR2 YENEEA. Here the CDR3 reads CASSLFTSTGNEQFF. The DNA of the CDR3 is TGTGCCAGCAGCCTATTTACCTCGACAGGCAATGAGCAGTTCTTC.

This clone came up a few times. This chain links TRBV6-1 with TRBJ2-7; 8 bases are a match to TRBD2. Germline CDR1 MNHNS, CDR2 SASEGT. The CDR3 is 14 residues long. The trim removed 4 bases at V and 2 bases at J, leaving 4 bases unmatched. The CDR3 coding sequence is TGTGCCAGCAGTGTAAACGGGGGGGCCTACGAGCAGTACTTC. Protein: CASSVNGGAYEQYF.